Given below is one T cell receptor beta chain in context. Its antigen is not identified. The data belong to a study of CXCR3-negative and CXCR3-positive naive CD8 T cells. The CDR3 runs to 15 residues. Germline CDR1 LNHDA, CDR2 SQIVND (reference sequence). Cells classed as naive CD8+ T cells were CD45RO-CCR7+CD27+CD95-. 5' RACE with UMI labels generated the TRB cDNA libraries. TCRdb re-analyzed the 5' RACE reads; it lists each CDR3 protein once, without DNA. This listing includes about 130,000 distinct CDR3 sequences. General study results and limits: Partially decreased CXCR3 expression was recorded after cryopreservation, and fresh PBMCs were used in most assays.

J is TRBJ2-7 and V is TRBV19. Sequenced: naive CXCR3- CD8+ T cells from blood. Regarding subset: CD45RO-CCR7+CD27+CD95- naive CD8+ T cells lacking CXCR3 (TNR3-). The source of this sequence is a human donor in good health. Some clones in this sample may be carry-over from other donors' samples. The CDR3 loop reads CASSIVLGSSYEQYF.